One T cell receptor beta chain is described in this entry. The J segment lost 3 bases and the V segment lost 5 bases, leaving 6 bases of the junction unmatched. The CDR3 has 14 residues. CDR1 and CDR2 from the germline V gene are DFQATT and SNEGSKA (reference sequence). This specimen comes from a study of post-analysis software for immune sequencing data. Each TCR beta cDNA library carried unique molecular identifiers. Researchers reported some 500,000 cDNA molecules coming from approximately 1 to 10 million T cells. MiXCR, applied by TCRdb to the PCR reads, yields one record per CDR3 protein. The sample records 150,000 to 200,000 distinct CDR3 sequences, roughly 35% being singletons.

This TCR derives from a girl aged 10 to 17 with multiple sclerosis. The input for sequencing was blood, taken after autologous hematopoietic stem cell transplantation. The chain combines TRBV20-1 with TRBJ2-3; 9 bases map to TRBD2. CDR3 bases: TGCAGTGCTGGAGCGGGAGGTAATACAGATACGCAGTATTTT. It codes for CSAGAGGNTDTQYF.